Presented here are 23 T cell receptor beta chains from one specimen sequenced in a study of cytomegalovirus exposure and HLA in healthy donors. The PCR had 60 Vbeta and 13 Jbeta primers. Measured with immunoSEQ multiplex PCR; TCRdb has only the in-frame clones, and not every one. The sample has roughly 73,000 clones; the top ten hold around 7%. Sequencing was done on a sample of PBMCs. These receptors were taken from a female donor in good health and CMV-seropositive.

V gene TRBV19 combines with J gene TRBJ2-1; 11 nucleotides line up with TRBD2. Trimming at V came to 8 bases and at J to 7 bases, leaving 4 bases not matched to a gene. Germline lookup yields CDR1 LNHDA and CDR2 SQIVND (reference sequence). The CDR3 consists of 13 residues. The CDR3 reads CASSLAGGNEQFF. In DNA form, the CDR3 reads TGTGCCAGTTCTTTAGCGGGAGGGAATGAGCAGTTCTTC.

For the CDR3, the DNA is TGTGCCAGCAGCCGGACAGGGGGAAACACTGAAGCTTTCTTT. This encodes CASSRTGGNTEAFF. The J gene is TRBJ1-1, the V gene TRBV7-3, with TRBD1 matching over 10 bases. The ends lost 5 bases at V and 2 bases at J; junction bases unmatched: 2. From germline, CDR1 is SGHTA and CDR2 FQGTGA. The CDR3 sequence is 14 residues long.

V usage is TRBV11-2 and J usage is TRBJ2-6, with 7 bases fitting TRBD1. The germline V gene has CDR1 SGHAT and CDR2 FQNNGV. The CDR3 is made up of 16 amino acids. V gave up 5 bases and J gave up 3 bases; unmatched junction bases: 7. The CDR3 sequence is CASSLQGTLGANVLTF. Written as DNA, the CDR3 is TGTGCCAGCAGCCTACAGGGGACGCTTGGGGCCAACGTCCTGACTTTC.

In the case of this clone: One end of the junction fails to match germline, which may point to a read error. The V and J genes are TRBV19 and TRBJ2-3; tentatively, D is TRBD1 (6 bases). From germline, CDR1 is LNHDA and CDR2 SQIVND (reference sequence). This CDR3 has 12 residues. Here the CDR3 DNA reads TGTGCCAGTAGTACAAGGACAGCTACGCAGTATTTT. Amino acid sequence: CASSTRTATQYF.

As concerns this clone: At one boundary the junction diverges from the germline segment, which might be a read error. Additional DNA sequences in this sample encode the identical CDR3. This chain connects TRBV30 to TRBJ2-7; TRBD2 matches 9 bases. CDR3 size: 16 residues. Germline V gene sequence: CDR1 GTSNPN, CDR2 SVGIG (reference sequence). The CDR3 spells CAWSAPLAGPSYEQYF. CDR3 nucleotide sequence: TGCGCCTGGAGTGCCCCGCTAGCGGGGCCCTCCTACGAGCAGTACTTC.

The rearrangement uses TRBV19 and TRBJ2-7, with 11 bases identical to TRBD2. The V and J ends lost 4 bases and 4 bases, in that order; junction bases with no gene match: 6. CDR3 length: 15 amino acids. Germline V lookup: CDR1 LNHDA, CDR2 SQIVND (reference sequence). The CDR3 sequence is CASSRSSGGPYEQYF. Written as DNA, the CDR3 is TGTGCCAGTAGTAGATCTAGCGGGGGGCCGTACGAGCAGTACTTC.

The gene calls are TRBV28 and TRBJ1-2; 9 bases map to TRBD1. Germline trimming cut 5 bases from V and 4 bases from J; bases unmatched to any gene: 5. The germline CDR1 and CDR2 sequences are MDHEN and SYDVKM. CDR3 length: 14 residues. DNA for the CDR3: TGTGCCAGCAGTGTCCACAGGGGGCCCTATGGCTACACCTTC. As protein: CASSVHRGPYGYTF.

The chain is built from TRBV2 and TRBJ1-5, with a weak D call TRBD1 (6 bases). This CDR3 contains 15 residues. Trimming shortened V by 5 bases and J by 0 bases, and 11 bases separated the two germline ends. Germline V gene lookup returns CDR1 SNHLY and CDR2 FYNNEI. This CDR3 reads CASSLDRHSNQPQHF. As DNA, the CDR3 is TGTGCCAGCAGTCTCGACAGGCATAGCAATCAGCCCCAGCATTTT.

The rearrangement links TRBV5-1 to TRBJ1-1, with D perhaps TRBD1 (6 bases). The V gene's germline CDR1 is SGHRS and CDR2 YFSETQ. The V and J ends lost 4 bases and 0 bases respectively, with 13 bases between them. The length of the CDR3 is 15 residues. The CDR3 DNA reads TGCGCCAGCAGCGCTCAGGGGCCGGTGAACACTGAAGCTTTCTTT. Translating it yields CASSAQGPVNTEAFF.

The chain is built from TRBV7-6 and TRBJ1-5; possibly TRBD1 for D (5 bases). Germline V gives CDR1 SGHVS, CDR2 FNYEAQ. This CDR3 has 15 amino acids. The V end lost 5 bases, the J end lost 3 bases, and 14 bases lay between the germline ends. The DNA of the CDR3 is TGTGCCAGCAGCCTTAGCGGGGGACCCAATCAGCCCCAGCATTTT. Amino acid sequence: CASSLSGGPNQPQHF.

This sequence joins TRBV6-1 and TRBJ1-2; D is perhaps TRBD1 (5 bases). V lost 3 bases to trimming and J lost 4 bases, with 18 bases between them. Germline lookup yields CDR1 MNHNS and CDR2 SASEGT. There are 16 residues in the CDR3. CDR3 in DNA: TGTGCCAGCAGTGATATCTCGTGGGGGGAAGCCTATGGCTACACCTTC. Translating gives CASSDISWGEAYGYTF.

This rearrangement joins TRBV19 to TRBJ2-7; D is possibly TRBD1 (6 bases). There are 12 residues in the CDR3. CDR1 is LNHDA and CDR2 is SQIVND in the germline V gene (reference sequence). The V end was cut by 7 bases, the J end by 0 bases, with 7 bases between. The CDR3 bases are TGTGCCAGTATGGACAGCTCCTACGAGCAGTACTTC. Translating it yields CASMDSSYEQYF.

The chain's CDR3 is CAWSTGRSNEQFF. CDR3 DNA: TGTGCCTGGAGTACCGGGAGGTCCAATGAGCAGTTCTTC. This chain uses TRBV30 with TRBJ2-1; 7 nucleotides align to TRBD2. CDR3 length: 13 amino acids. After removal of 2 bases from V and 6 bases from J, the junction contained 4 bases not matched to a gene. The germline V gene encodes CDR1 GTSNPN and CDR2 SVGIG (reference sequence).

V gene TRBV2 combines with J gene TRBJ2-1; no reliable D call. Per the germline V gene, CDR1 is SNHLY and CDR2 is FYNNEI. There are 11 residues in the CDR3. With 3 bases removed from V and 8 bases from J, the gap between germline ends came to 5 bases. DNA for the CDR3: TGTGCCAGCAGTGATAGATATGAGCAGTTCTTC. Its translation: CASSDRYEQFF.

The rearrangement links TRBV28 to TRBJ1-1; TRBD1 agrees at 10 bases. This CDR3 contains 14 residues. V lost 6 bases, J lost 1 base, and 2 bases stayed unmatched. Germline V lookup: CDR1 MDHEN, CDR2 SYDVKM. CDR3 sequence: CASSGTGENTEAFF. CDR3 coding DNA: TGTGCCAGCAGCGGGACAGGGGAGAACACTGAAGCTTTCTTT.

The CDR3 sequence is CASSLGHSEAFF. The CDR3, as DNA: TGCGCCAGCAGCTTGGGTCATTCTGAAGCTTTCTTT. The chain carries TRBV5-1 and TRBJ1-1; the D is unclear. The germline V gene encodes CDR1 SGHRS and CDR2 YFSETQ. Trimming shortened V by 0 bases and J by 6 bases, and 6 bases separated the two germline ends. The CDR3 sequence is 12 residues long.

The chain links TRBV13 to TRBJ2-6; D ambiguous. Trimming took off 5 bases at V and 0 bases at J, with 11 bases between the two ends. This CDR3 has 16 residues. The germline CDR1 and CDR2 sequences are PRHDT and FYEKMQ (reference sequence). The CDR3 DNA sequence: TGTGCCAGCAGCCCCCGACATAGCTCTGGGGCCAACGTCCTGACTTTC. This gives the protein CASSPRHSSGANVLTF.

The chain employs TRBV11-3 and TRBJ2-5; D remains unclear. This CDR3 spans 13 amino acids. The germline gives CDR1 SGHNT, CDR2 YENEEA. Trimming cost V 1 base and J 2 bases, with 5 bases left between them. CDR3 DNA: TGTGCCAGCAGCTTAGCTCAGCAAGAGACCCAGTACTTC. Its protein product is CASSLAQQETQYF.

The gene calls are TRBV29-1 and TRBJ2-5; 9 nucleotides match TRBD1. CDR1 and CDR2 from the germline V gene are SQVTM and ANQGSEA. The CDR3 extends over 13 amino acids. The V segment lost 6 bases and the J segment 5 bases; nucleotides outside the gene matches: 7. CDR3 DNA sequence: TGCAGCGTACCGACAGGGGGTTGGGAGACCCAGTACTTC. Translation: CSVPTGGWETQYF.

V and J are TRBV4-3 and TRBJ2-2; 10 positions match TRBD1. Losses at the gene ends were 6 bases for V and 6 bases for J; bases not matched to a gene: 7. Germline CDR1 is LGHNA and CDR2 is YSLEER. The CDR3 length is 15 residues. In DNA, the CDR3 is TGCGCCAGCAGTCGAACTGGGACAGGGGCCGGGGAGCTGTTTTTT. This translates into CASSRTGTGAGELFF.

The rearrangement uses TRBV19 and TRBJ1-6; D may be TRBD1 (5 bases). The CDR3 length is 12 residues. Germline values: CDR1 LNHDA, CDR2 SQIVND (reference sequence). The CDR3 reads CVLSRDSESLHF. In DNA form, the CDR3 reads TGTGTCCTCTCGAGGGACTCCGAGTCTCTCCACTTT.

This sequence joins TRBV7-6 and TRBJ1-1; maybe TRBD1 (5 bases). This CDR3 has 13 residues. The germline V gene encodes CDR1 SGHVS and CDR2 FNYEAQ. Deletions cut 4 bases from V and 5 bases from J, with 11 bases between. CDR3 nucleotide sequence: TGTGCCAGCAGCTCTCAGGAGGGGACTGAAGCTTTCTTT. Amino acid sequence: CASSSQEGTEAFF.

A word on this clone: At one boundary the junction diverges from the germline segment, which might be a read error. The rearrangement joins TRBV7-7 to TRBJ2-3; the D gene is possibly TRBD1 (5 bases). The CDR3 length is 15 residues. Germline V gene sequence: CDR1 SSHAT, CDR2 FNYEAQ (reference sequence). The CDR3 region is CASSLAPDNTDTQYF. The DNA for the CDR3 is TGTGCTAGCAGCTTAGCACCGGACAACACAGATACGCAGTATTTT.